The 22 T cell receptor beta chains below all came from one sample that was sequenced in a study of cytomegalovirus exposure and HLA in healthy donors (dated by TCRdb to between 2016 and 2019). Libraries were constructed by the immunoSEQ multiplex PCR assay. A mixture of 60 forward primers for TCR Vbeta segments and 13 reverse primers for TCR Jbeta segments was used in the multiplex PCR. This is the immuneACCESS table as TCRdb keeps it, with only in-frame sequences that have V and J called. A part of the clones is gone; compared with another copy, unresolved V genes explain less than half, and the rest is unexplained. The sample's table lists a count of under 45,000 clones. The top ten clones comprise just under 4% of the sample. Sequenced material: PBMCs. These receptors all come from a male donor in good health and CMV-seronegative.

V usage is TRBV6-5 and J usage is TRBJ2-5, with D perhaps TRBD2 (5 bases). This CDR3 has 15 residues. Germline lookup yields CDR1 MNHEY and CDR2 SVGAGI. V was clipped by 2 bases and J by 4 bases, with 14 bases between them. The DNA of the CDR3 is TGTGCCAGCAGTTACGATGGGGAGAGGAGAGAGACCCAGTACTTC. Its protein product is CASSYDGERRETQYF.

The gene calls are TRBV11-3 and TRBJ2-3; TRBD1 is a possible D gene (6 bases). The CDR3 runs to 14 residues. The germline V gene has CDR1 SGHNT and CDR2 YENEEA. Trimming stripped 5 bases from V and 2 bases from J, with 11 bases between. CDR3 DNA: TGTGCCAGCAGCCCCGGACAGATCACAGATACGCAGTATTTT. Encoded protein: CASSPGQITDTQYF.

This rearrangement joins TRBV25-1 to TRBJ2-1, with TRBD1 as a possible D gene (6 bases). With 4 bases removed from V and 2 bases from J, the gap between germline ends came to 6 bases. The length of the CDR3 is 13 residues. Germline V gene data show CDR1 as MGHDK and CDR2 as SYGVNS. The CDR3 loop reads CASSGDTYNEQFF. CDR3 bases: TGTGCCAGCAGTGGGGACACCTACAATGAGCAGTTCTTC. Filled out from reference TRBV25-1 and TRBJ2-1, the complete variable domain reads EADIYQTPRYLVIGTGKKITLECSQTMGHDKMYWYQQDPGMELHLIHYSYGVNSTEKGDLSSESTVSRIRTEHFPLTLESARPSHTSQYLCASSGDTYNEQFFGPGTRLTVL.

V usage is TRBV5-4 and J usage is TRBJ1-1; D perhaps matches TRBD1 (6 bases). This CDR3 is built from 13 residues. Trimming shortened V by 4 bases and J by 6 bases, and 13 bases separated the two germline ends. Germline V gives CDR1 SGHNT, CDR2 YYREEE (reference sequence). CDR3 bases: TGTGCCAGCAGCGAAGGGACAAGCCCTGAAGCTTTCTTT. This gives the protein CASSEGTSPEAFF.

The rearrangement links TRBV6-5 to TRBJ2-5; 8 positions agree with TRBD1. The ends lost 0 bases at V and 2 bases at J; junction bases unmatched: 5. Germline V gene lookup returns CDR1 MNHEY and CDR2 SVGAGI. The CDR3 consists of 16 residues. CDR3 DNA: TGTGCCAGCAGTTACTCGGCAGGGGGCGGGCAAGAGACCCAGTACTTC. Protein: CASSYSAGGGQETQYF.

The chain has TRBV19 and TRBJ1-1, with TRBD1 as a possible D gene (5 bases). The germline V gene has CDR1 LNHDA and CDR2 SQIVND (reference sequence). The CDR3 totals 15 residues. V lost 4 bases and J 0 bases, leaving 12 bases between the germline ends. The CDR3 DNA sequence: TGTGCCAGTAGTACTCAGGACAAAATGAACACTGAAGCTTTCTTT. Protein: CASSTQDKMNTEAFF.

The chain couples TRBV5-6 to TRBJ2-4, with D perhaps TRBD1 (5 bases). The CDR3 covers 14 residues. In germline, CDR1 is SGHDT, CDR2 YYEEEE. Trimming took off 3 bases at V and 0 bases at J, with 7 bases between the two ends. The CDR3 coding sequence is TGTGCCAGCAGCTACGACAGAGCCAAAAACATTCAGTACTTC. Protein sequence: CASSYDRAKNIQYF.

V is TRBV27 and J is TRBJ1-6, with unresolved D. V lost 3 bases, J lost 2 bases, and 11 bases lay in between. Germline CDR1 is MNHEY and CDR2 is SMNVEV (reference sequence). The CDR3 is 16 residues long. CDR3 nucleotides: TGTGCCAGCAGTTTTTTCAGTACCCCCTATAATTCACCCCTCCACTTT. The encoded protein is CASSFFSTPYNSPLHF.

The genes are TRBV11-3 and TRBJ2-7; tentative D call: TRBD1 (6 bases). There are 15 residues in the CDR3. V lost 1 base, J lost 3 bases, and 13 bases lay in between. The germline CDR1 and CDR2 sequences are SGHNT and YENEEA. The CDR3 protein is CASSLGSDSYYEQYF. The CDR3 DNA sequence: TGTGCCAGCAGCTTAGGTTCGGACAGCTACTACGAGCAGTACTTC. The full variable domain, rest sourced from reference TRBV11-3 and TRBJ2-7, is EAGVVQSPRYKIIEKKQPVAFWCNPISGHNTLYWYLQNLGQGPELLIRYENEEAVDDSQLPKDRFSAERLKGVDSTLKIQPAELGDSAVYLCASSLGSDSYYEQYFGPGTRLTVT.

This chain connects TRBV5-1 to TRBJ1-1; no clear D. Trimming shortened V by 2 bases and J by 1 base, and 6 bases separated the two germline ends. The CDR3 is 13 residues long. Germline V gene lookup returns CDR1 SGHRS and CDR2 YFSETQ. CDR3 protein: CASSFLENTEAFF. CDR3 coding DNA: TGCGCCAGCAGCTTCCTAGAGAACACTGAAGCTTTCTTT.

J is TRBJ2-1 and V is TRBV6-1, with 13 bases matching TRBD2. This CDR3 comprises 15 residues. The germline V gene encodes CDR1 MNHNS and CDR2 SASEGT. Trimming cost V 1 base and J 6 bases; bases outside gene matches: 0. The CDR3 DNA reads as TGTGCCAGCAGTGAAGGGACTAGCGGGGGCAATGAGCAGTTCTTC. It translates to CASSEGTSGGNEQFF.

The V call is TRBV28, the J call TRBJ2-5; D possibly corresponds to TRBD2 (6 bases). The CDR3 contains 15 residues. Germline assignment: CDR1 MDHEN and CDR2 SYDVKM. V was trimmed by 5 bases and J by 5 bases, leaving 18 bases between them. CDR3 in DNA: TGTGCCAGCAGTAGGAGGAGGGCCATGGGGGAGACCCAGTACTTC. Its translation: CASSRRRAMGETQYF.

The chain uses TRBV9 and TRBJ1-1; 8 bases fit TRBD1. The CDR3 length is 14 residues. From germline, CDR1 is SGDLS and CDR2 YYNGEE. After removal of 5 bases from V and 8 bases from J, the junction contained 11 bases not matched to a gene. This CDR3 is CASSRRDRGLEAFF. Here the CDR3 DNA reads TGTGCCAGCAGTCGCCGAGACAGGGGATTAGAAGCTTTCTTT. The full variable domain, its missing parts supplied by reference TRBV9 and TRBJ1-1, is DSGVTQTPKHLITATGQRVTLRCSPRSGDLSVYWYQQSLDQGLQFLIQYYNGEERAKGNILERFSAQQFPDLHSELNLSSLELGDSALYFCASSRRDRGLEAFFGQGTRLTVV.

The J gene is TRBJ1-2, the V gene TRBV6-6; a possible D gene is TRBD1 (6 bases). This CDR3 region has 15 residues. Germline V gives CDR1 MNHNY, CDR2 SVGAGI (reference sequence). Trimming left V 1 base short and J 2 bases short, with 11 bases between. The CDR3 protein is CASSYWAGDNYGYTF. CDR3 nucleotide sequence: TGTGCCAGCAGTTACTGGGCAGGGGACAACTATGGCTACACCTTC.

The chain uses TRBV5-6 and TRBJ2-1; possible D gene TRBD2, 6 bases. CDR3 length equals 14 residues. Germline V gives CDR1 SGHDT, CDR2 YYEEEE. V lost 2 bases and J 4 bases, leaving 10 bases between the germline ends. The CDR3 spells CASSFGGEYNEQFF. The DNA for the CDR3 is TGTGCCAGCAGCTTTGGCGGGGAATACAATGAGCAGTTCTTC.

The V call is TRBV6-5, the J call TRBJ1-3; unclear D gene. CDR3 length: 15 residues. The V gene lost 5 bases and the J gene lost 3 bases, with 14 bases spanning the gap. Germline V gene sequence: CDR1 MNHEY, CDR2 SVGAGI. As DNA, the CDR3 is TGTGCCAGCAGTCCTAGACGGAAAGTTGGAAACACCATATATTTT. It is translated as CASSPRRKVGNTIYF.

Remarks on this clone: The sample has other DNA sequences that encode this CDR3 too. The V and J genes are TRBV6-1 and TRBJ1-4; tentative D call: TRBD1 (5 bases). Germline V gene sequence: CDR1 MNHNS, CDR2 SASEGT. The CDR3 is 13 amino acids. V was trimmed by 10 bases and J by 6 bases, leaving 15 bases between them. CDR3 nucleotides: TGTGCCACCGAGGGGAGGAGGGATGAAAAACTGTTTTTT. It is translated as CATEGRRDEKLFF.

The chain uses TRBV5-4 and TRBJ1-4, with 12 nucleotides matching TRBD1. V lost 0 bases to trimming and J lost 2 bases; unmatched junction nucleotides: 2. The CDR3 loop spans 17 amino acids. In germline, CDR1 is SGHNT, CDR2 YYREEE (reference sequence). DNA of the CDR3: TGTGCCAGCAGCTTGGGGGACAGGGGGCGGACTAATGAAAAACTGTTTTTT. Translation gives CASSLGDRGRTNEKLFF.

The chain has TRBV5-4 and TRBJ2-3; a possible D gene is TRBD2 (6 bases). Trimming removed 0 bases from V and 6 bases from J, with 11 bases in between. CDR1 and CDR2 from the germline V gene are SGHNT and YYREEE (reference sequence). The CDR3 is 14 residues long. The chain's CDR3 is CASSLEGRTDTQYF. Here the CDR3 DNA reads TGTGCCAGCAGCTTGGAGGGGAGGACGGATACGCAGTATTTT.

For the CDR3, the DNA is TGTGCCTGGAGGCAACCGGGACAGATATTAGCTGAGCAGTTCTTC. This sequence encodes CAWRQPGQILAEQFF. The chain carries TRBV30 and TRBJ2-1; TRBD1 agrees at 7 bases. V trimming: 3 bases; J trimming: 9 bases; junction bases outside the gene matches: 14. Germline V gives CDR1 GTSNPN, CDR2 SVGIG (reference sequence). The CDR3 has 15 amino acids.

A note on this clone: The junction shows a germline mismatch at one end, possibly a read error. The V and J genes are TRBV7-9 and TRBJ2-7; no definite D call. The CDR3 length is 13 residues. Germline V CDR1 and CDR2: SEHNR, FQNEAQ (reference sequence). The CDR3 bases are TGTGCCAGCAGCTTAGGGATCCTTTACGAGCGGTACTTC. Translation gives CASSLGILYERYF.

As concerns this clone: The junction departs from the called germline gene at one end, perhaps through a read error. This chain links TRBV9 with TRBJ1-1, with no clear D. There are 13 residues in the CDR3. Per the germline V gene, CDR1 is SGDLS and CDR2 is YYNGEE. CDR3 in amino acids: CASSAQMNAEAFF. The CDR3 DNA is TGTGCCAGCAGCGCGCAGATGAACGCTGAAGCTTTCTTT.